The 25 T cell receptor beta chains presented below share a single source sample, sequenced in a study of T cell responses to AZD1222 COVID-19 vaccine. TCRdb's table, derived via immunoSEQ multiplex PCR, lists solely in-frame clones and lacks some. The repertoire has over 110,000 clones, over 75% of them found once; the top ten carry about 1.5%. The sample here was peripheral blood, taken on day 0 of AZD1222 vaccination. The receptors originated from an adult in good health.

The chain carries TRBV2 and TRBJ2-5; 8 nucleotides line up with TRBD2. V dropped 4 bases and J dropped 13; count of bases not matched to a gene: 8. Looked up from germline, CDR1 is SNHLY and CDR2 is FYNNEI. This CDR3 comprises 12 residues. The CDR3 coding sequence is TGTGCCAGCAGTGTACTAGCGGTTTTTAGGTACTTC. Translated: CASSVLAVFRYF. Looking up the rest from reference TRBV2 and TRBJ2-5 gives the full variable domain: EPEVTQTPSHQVTQMGQEVILRCVPISNHLYFYWYRQILGQKVEFLVSFYNNEISEKSEIFDDQFSVERPDGSNFTLKIRSTKLEDSAMYFCASSVLAVFRYFGPGTRLLVL.

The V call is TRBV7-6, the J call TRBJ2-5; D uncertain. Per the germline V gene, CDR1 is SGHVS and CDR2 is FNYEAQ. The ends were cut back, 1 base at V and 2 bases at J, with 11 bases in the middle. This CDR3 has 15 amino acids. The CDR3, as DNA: TGTGCCAGCAGCTTAGTCGTGGGCAGACAAGAGACCCAGTACTTC. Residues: CASSLVVGRQETQYF.

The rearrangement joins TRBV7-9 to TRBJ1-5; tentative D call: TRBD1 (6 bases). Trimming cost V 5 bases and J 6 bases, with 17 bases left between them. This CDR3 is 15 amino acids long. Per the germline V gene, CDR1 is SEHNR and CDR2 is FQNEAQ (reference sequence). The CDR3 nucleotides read TGTGCCAGCAGCCAAGGGGCGGGGGCCGGTCAGCCCCAGCATTTT. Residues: CASSQGAGAGQPQHF.

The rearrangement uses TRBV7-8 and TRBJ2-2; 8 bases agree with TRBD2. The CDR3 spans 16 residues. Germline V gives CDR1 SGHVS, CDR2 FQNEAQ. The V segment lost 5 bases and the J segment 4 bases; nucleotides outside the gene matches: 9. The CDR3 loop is CASSKTGGQVTGELFF. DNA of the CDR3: TGTGCCAGCAGCAAGACGGGGGGGCAGGTCACCGGGGAGCTGTTTTTT.

CDR3 in amino acids: CASSLAGAPDTQYF. In nucleotides, the CDR3 is TGTGCCAGCAGCCTAGCGGGGGCCCCAGATACGCAGTATTTT. This chain connects TRBV27 to TRBJ2-3, with 10 bases lining up with TRBD2. From germline, CDR1 is MNHEY and CDR2 SMNVEV (reference sequence). The J segment lost 4 bases and the V segment lost 6 bases, leaving 4 bases of the junction unmatched. CDR3 length equals 14 residues.

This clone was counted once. The CDR3 protein is CASSPRGKTQYF. The CDR3 DNA sequence: TGTGCCAGCAGCCCGAGGGGGAAGACCCAGTACTTC. The genes are TRBV9 and TRBJ2-5; D possibly corresponds to TRBD1 (6 bases). The germline V and J ends were trimmed by 4 bases and 6 bases, with 10 bases remaining between them. CDR1 and CDR2 from the germline V gene are SGDLS and YYNGEE. This CDR3 is 12 amino acids long.

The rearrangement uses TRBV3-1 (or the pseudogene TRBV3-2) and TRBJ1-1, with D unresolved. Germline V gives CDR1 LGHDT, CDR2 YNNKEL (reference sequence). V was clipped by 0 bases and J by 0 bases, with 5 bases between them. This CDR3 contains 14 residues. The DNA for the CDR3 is TGTGCCAGCAGCCAAGATCTCCTGAACACTGAAGCTTTCTTT. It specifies CASSQDLLNTEAFF.

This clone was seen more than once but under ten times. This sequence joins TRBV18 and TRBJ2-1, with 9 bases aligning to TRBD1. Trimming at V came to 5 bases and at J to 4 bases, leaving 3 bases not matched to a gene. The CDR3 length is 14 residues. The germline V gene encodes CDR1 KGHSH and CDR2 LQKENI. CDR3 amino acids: CASSGTGYYNEQFF. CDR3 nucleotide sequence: TGTGCCAGCTCAGGGACAGGGTATTACAATGAGCAGTTCTTC.

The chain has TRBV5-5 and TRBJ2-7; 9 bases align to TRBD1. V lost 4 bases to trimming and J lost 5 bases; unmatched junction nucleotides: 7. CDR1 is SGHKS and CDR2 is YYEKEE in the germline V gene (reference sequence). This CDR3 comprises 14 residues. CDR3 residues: CASSTGQGTDEQYF. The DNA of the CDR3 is TGTGCCAGCAGCACCGGACAGGGGACGGACGAGCAGTACTTC.

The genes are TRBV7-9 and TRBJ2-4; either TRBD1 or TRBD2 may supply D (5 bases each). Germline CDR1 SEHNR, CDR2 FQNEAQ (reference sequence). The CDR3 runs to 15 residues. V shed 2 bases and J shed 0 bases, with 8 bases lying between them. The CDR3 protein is CASSLRDGAKNIQYF. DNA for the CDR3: TGTGCCAGCAGCTTACGGGACGGAGCCAAAAACATTCAGTACTTC.

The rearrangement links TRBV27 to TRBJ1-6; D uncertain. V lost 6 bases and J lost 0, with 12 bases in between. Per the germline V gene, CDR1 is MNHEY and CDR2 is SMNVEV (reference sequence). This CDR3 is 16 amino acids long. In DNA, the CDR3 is TGTGCCAGCAGAACCGGCCTGGGCTCCTATAATTCACCCCTCCACTTT. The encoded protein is CASRTGLGSYNSPLHF.

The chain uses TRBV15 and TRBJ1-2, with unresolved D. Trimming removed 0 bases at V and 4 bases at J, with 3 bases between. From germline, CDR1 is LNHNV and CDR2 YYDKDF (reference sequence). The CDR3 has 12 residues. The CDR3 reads CATSREAYGYTF. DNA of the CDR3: TGTGCCACCAGCAGAGAGGCCTATGGCTACACCTTC.

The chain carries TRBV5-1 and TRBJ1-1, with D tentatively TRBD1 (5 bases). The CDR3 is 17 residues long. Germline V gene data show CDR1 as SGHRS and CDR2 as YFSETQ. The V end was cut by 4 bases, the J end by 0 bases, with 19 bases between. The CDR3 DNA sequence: TGCGCCAGCAGCAGGGGCCGGAACCAAGTTATGAACACTGAAGCTTTCTTT. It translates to CASSRGRNQVMNTEAFF.

CDR3 coding DNA: TGCGCCAGTAAGTCTGGGCCGACTAACTATGGCTACACCTTC. Translation: CASKSGPTNYGYTF. The genes are TRBV4-1 and TRBJ1-2; D ambiguous. The CDR3 covers 14 residues. Per the germline V gene, CDR1 is MGHRA and CDR2 is YSYEKL. V was trimmed by 9 bases and J by 0 bases, leaving 14 bases between them.

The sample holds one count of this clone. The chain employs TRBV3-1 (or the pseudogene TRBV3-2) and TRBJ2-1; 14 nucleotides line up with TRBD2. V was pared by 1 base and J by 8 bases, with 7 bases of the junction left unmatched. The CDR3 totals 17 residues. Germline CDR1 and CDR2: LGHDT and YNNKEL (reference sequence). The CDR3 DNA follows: TGTGCCAGCAGCCAAGGACTAGCGGGAGGGAGGTTGTATGAGCAGTTCTTC. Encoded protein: CASSQGLAGGRLYEQFF.

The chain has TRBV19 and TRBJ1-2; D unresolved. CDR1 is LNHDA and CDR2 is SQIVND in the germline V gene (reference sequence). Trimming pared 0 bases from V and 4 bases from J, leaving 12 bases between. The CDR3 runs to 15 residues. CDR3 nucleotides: TGTGCCAGTAGTATAGATCGGAATAGCTTCTATGGCTACACCTTC. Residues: CASSIDRNSFYGYTF.

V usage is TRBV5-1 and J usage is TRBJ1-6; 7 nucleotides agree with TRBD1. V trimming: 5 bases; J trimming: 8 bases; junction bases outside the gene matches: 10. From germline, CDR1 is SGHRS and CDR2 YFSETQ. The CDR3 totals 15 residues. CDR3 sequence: CASRRTGTADSPLHF. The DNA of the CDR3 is TGCGCCAGCAGACGGACCGGGACAGCCGATTCACCCCTCCACTTT.

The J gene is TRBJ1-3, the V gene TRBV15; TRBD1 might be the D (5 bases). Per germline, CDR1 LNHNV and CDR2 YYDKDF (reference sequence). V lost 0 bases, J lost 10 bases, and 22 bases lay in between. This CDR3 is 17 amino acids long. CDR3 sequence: CATSRDSVRGRGRTIYF. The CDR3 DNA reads TGTGCCACCAGCAGAGATTCTGTAAGAGGGAGGGGTCGGACCATATATTTT.

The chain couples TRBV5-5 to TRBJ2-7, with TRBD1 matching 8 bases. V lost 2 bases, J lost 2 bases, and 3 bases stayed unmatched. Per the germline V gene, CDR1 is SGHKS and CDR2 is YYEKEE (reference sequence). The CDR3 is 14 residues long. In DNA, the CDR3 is TGTGCCAGCAGCTTAATGGGACAGGCCTACGAGCAGTACTTC. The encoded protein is CASSLMGQAYEQYF.

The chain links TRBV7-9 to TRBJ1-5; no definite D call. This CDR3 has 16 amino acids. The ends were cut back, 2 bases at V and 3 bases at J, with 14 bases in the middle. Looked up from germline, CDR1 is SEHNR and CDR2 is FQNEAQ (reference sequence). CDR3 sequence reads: CASSLPDHGFNQPQHF. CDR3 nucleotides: TGTGCCAGCAGCTTACCGGACCACGGGTTCAATCAGCCCCAGCATTTT. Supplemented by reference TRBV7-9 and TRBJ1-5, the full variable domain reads DTGVSQNPRHKITKRGQNVTFRCDPISEHNRLYWYRQTLGQGPEFLTYFQNEAQLEKSRLLSDRFSAERPKGSFSTLEIQRTEQGDSAMYLCASSLPDHGFNQPQHFGDGTRLSIL.

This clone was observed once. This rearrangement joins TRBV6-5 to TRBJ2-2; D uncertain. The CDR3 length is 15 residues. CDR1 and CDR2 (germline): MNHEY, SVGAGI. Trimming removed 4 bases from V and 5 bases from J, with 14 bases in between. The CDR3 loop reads CASSSSVIRTGELFF. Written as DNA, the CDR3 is TGTGCCAGCAGTTCCTCAGTGATTCGTACCGGGGAGCTGTTTTTT.

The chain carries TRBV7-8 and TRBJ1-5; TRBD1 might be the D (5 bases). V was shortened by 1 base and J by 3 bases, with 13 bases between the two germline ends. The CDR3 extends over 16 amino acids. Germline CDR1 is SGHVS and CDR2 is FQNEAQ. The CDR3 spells CASSLGLTAINQPQHF. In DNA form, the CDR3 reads TGTGCCAGCAGCTTAGGGTTGACAGCCATCAATCAGCCCCAGCATTTT.

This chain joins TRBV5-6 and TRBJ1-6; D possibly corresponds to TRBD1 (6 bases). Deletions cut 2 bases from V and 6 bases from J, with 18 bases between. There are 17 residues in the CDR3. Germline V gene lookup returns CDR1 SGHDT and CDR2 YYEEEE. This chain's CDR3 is CASSFGGGRTANSPLHF. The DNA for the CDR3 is TGTGCCAGCAGCTTTGGAGGGGGACGGACCGCTAATTCACCCCTCCACTTT.

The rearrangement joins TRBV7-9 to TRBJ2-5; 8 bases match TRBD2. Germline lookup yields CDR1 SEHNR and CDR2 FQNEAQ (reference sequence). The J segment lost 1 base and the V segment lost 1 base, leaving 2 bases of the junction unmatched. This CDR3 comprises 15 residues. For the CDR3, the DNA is TGTGCCAGCAGCTTAGAAGCGGGAGTCCAAGAGACCCAGTACTTC. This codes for CASSLEAGVQETQYF.

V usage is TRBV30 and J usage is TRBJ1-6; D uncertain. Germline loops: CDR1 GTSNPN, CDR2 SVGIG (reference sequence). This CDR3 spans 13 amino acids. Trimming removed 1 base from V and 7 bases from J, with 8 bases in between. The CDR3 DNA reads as TGTGCCTGGAGTGACAGCCTAAATTCACCCCTCCACTTT. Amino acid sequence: CAWSDSLNSPLHF.